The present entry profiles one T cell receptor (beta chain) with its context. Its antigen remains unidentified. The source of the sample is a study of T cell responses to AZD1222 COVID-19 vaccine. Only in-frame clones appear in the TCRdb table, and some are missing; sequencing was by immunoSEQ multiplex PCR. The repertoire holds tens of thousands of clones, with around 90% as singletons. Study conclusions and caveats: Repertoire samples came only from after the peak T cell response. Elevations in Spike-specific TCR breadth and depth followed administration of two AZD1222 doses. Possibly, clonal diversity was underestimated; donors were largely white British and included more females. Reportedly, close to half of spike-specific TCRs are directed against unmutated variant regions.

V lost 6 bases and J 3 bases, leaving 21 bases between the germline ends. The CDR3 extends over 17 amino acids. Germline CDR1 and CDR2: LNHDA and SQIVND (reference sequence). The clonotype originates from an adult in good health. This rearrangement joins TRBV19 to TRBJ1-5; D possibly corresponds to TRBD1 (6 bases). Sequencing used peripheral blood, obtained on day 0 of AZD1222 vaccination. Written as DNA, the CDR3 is TGTGCCAGTAGCACCAGACACCCGGGACATATCAATCAGCCCCAGCATTTT. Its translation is CASSTRHPGHINQPQHF.